This T cell receptor (beta chain) was retrieved from a study of vaccination and CD4 T cells after COVID-19. About the research overall: Cultures acting as controls obtained a CEFX pool, an HIV-1 Nef pool, or no peptide.

This clonotype was found a few times. Its antigen is not identified. Findings and limits, study-wide: Spike mono-reactivity was found in 304 of the 307 vaccine-specific clones identified in convalescent patients.

Germline V gives CDR1 SEHNR, CDR2 FQNEAQ (reference sequence). The CDR3 runs to 14 residues. V lost 1 base and J 2 bases, leaving 6 bases between the germline ends. Indicated treatment: approximately 9-day PBMC culture with coronavirus spike peptide pools or control peptides (ViraFEST assay). The study sequenced cultured CD4+ T cell DNA using the Oncomine TCR Beta short-read assay. TCRdb independently ran MiXCR on the PCR reads; one entry per CDR3 protein. The sample records about 14,000 distinct CDR3 sequences, about two fifths being singletons. The chain recombines TRBV7-9 with TRBJ1-5, with D possibly matching TRBD1 (5 bases). The source is a human donor who had recovered from COVID-19. The sample in question was CD4+ T cells from blood, cultured in vitro, obtained after SARS-CoV-2 vaccination. CDR3 sequence (DNA): TGTGCCAGCAGCTTAGGGGGGGGCAATCAGCCCCAGCATTTT. This sequence encodes CASSLGGGNQPQHF.